In this sample, the clone carrying this T cell receptor beta chain turned up a few times. The antigen is undetermined. After removal of 3 bases from V and 6 bases from J, the junction contained 1 base not matched to a gene. Germline CDR1 MGHRA, CDR2 YSYEKL. This CDR3 spans 13 amino acids. The data were taken from a study of T-cell memory formation after mild COVID-19. Overall study: TCR clusters were mostly donor specific. Regarding the study as a whole: A second wave of clones peaked on day 37, and their SARS-CoV-2 specificity went unconfirmed.

Via MiXCR, TCRdb re-called the 5' RACE reads, giving one row per CDR3 protein. The data contain some 49,000 distinct CDR3 sequences, 25% to 35% of them singletons. The receptor was derived from a man younger than 30 who had mild COVID-19 (a few samples of this study predate the infection). Cell type and time point are not known. This chain links TRBV4-1 with TRBJ2-1; TRBD2 matches 8 bases. The sample consisted of PBMCs or a T cell subset sorted from them (not recorded which). This chain's CDR3 is CASSHGGGNEQFF. Here the CDR3 DNA reads TGCGCCAGCAGCCACGGGGGGGGCAATGAGCAGTTCTTC.